These T cell receptor beta chains were read from a single sample in a study of cytomegalovirus exposure and HLA in healthy donors. TCRdb's copy holds only in-frame clones and misses some; the assay was immunoSEQ multiplex PCR. The data show 180,000 or so clones, roughly 80% seen once. Sequencing used PBMCs. Source of these receptors: a woman aged 40-49 years in good health and CMV-seropositive. CDR3s include the opening cysteine and the closing phenylalanine or tryptophan.

J	V	length	CDR3
TRBJ2-3	TRBV7-2	16	CASSFVAGGLGDTQYF
TRBJ2-7	TRBV4-1	17	CASSQDPQRPSSYEQYF
TRBJ2-1	TRBV5-1	16	CASSLESSGRYNEQFF
TRBJ2-7	TRBV5-1	16	CASSPQFFGTDYEQYF
TRBJ2-2	TRBV10-3	16	CAISEGLLAGTGELFF
TRBJ1-4	TRBV18	14	CASSPTDRAEKLFF
TRBJ1-2	TRBV28	11	CATGTGYGYTF
TRBJ1-1	TRBV28	14	CASRTGGRNTEAFF
TRBJ2-5	TRBV5-4	11	CASRSQETQYF
TRBJ1-2	TRBV6-5	15	CASSYSNGGVYGYTF
TRBJ2-3	TRBV30	14	CAWSTALGPDTQYF
TRBJ2-2	TRBV18	18	CASSTRKTGGLNTGELFF
TRBJ1-2	TRBV7-9	15	CASSLSDRGTYGYTF
TRBJ1-2	TRBV30	12	CAWSVQVYGYTF
TRBJ1-4	TRBV5-4	14	CASSLGQINEKLFF
TRBJ1-1	TRBV28	15	CASSLTGAANTEAFF
TRBJ2-4	TRBV7-2	17	CASSRWGTGLAKNIQYF
TRBJ1-2	TRBV6-1	12	CVSNVANYGYTF
TRBJ2-5	TRBV27	12	CATRAGVETQYF
TRBJ1-1	TRBV5-1	14	CASSLASGATEAFF
TRBJ2-1	TRBV9	16	CASSAGTGGGYNEQFF
TRBJ2-2	TRBV5-4	17	CASRILTATSLTGELFF
TRBJ2-5	TRBV7-9	12	CASSSGSETQYF
TRBJ2-7	TRBV10-2	13	CASSVRGRVEQYF